The sequence of this T cell receptor beta chain was determined in a study of cytomegalovirus exposure and HLA in healthy donors. General observations from the study: Accounts indicate the classifier identified cytomegalovirus status with strong specificity and sensitivity. Roughly uniform depth of sequencing across donors was assumed in presence/absence analyses. CMV serostatus was the only recorded immune exposure for donors.

Trimming removed 6 bases from V and 3 bases from J; junction bases left unmatched: 2. CDR1 and CDR2 (germline): MGHDK, SYGVNS. The CDR3 covers 13 residues. Researchers ran the PCR with 60 Vbeta and 13 Jbeta primers. The assay was immunoSEQ multiplex PCR, and TCRdb's table has in-frame clones only and misses some. This table has 150,000 or so clones, approximately 80% appearing once. As concerns this clone: Its antigen is unidentified.

The gene calls are TRBV25-1 and TRBJ2-7; 10 positions agree with TRBD2. Sequencing was done on a sample of PBMCs. The sequence derives from a male donor in good health and CMV-seropositive. DNA of the CDR3: TGTGCCAGCAGGCTAGCGGGGGACTACGAGCAGTACTTC. This codes for CASRLAGDYEQYF.